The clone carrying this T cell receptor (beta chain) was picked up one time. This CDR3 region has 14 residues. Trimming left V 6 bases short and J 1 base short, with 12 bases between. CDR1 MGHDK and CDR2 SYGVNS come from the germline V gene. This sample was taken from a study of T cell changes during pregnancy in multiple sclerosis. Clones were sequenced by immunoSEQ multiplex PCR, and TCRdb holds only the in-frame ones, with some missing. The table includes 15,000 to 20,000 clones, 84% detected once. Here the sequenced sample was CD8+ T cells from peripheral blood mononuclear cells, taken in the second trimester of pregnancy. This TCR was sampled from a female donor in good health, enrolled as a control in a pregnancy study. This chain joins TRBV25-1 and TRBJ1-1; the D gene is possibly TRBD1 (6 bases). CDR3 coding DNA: TGTGCCAGCAGGACATGGGGACAGAACACTGAAGCTTTCTTT. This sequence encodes CASRTWGQNTEAFF.